This T cell receptor (beta chain) was profiled in a study of blood T cell repertoires in COVID-19. Study information: From the United States, Italy and Spain came samples of acute and convalescent COVID-19.

Looked up from germline, CDR1 is SGHTA and CDR2 is FQGTGA. The CDR3 is made up of 16 amino acids. The V end lost 4 bases, the J end lost 3 bases, and 16 bases lay between the germline ends. The data were produced by immunoSEQ multiplex PCR, yet TCRdb's version contains in-frame clones alone and is incomplete. The table shows about 140,000 clones, with roughly nine tenths occurring only once. Sequencing was done on a sample of peripheral blood. This receptor was identified in a human donor with COVID-19, enrolled during active disease. The donor label of this sample is uncertain. The chain couples TRBV7-3 to TRBJ2-1; tentative D call: TRBD2 (5 bases). CDR3 residues: CASSSTPSSLYNEQFF. For the CDR3, the DNA is TGTGCCAGCAGCTCGACCCCTAGCAGCCTCTACAATGAGCAGTTCTTC.